This TCR beta chain originates from a study of OX40 agonist ivuxolimab in advanced cancers. The overall study: The dose of intravenous ivuxolimab that patients received every 2 weeks ranged from 0.01 to 10 mg/kg.

Measured with immunoSEQ multiplex PCR; TCRdb has only the in-frame clones, and not every one. The table shows tens of thousands of clones, with approximately 83% occurring only once. This TCR was sampled from an adult with an advanced solid tumor such as melanoma, head and neck, liver or kidney cancer. The sequencing here drew on CD4+ or CD8+ T cells sorted from blood, taken in a trial of the OX40 agonist ivuxolimab.

The CDR3 DNA follows: TGTGCCAGCAGCATAAGGGGGGGACGTAGCAATCAGCCCCAGCATTTT. Protein product: CASSIRGGRSNQPQHF. The genes are TRBV7-2 and TRBJ1-5; maybe TRBD1 (6 bases). The V and J ends lost 5 bases and 0 bases respectively, with 14 bases between them. The CDR3 has 16 amino acids. The V gene's germline CDR1 is SGHTA and CDR2 FQGNSA.